The source of this TCR beta chain is a study of OX40 agonist ivuxolimab in advanced cancers. Study-wide background: Ivuxolimab, an antibody that agonizes OX40 (CD134), was administered to the patients. Dose-escalation patients' cancers were hepatocellular carcinoma, melanoma, renal cell or head and neck cancer.

Overall study results and limits: Some of the nonresponding patients also showed low levels of normalized T-cell clonal expansion. Clones of CD4+ and CD8+ blood T cells grew by week 6 at doses of 0.1 to 3.0 mg/kg.

For this clone: No antigen is known for it.

Trimming stripped 2 bases from V and 5 bases from J, with 11 bases between. The germline CDR1 and CDR2 sequences are LNHDA and SQIVND (reference sequence). This CDR3 contains 14 residues. This table comes from immunoSEQ multiplex PCR, and its TCRdb copy is limited to in-frame clones, with some not included. The sample yields approximately 90,000 clones, about 88% seen once. The source of this sequence is an adult with an advanced solid tumor such as melanoma, head and neck, liver or kidney cancer. The chain has TRBV19 and TRBJ2-3; the D gene is possibly TRBD2 (5 bases). The sequenced sample was CD4+ or CD8+ T cells sorted from blood, obtained in a trial of the OX40 agonist ivuxolimab. CDR3 sequence: CASSIRPRGDTQYF. Written as DNA, the CDR3 is TGTGCCAGTAGTATACGGCCCCGGGGAGATACGCAGTATTTT. Full variable domain (remainder filled in from reference TRBV19 and TRBJ2-3): DGGITQSPKYLFRKEGQNVTLSCEQNLNHDAMYWYRQDPGQGLRLIYYSQIVNDFQKGDIAEGYSVSREKKESFPLTVTSAQKNPTAFYLCASSIRPRGDTQYFGPGTRLTVL.